This T cell receptor (beta chain) was sequenced for a study of T cells and Merkel cell carcinoma outcomes. Germline V gene data show CDR1 as SGHDN and CDR2 as FVKESK. This CDR3 has 11 residues. V lost 6 bases to trimming and J lost 8 bases, with 10 bases between them. TCRdb's copy holds only in-frame clones and misses some; the assay was immunoSEQ multiplex PCR. The table lists roughly 4,800 clones, 80% to 90% of them singletons. This chain links TRBV14 with TRBJ1-1; D gene ambiguous. This sequence was found in a human donor with Merkel cell carcinoma. The material sequenced was tumor tissue from Merkel cell carcinoma. Here the CDR3 DNA reads TGTGCCAGCAGTTTGGGGAGAGAAGCTTTCTTT. Encoded protein: CASSLGREAFF.